The 21 T cell receptor beta chains given below trace back to one sample, sequenced in a study of T cells in Graves' hyperthyroidism and ophthalmopathy. Amplification targeted TCR beta CDR3 regions from RNA transcripts. Initially, a first-round RT-PCR of the TCR CDR3 employed the HTBI primer set. A single record per CDR3 protein comes from TCRdb applying MiXCR to the multiplex PCR reads. The table includes around 560,000 distinct CDR3 sequences, over 15% detected once. Sequencing used blood. These receptors all stem from a woman aged 18-35 years with Graves' hyperthyroidism.

The chain is built from TRBV19 and TRBJ2-7, with D perhaps being TRBD1 or TRBD2 (5 bases each). CDR1 is LNHDA and CDR2 is SQIVND in the germline V gene (reference sequence). The CDR3 covers 14 residues. V was trimmed by 1 base and J by 4 bases, leaving 11 bases between them. CDR3 DNA: TGTGCCAGTAGTATAGCGCAGGGAGATTACGAGCAGTACTTC. The encoded protein is CASSIAQGDYEQYF.

This chain uses TRBV27 with TRBJ2-1; 7 bases are a match to TRBD2. From germline, CDR1 is MNHEY and CDR2 SMNVEV (reference sequence). Trimming at V came to 2 bases and at J to 8 bases, leaving 6 bases not matched to a gene. The length of the CDR3 is 14 residues. CDR3 DNA: TGTGCCAGCAGTTTACGGCTAGCGGTTGATGAGCAGTTCTTC. Amino acid sequence: CASSLRLAVDEQFF.

This clonotype has ten or more counts. This rearrangement joins TRBV7-8 to TRBJ2-7; D tentatively fits TRBD1 or TRBD2 (5 bases each). Germline values: CDR1 SGHVS, CDR2 FQNEAQ. The CDR3 extends over 16 amino acids. V dropped 5 bases and J dropped 2 bases, with 19 bases sitting between them. The CDR3 DNA reads TGTGCCAGCAGCCCATTTACGGGGACGGCTACCTACGAGCAGTACTTC. Translating it yields CASSPFTGTATYEQYF. Complete variable domain (other parts from reference TRBV7-8 and TRBJ2-7): GAGVSQSPRYKVAKRGQDVALRCDPISGHVSLFWYQQALGQGPEFLTYFQNEAQLDKSGLPSDRFFAERPEGSVSTLKIQRTQQEDSAVYLCASSPFTGTATYEQYFGPGTRLTVT.

This chain joins TRBV7-3 and TRBJ2-1; D unclear. The CDR3 sequence is 13 residues long. Germline CDR1 and CDR2: SGHTA and FQGTGA. The ends were cut back, 1 base at V and 5 bases at J, with 6 bases in the middle. The CDR3 loop reads CASSLSQDNEQFF. DNA for the CDR3: TGTGCCAGCAGCTTAAGCCAAGACAATGAGCAGTTCTTC.

This clonotype turned up a few times. The chain combines TRBV20-1 with TRBJ2-1; D possibly corresponds to TRBD2 (7 bases). Trimming stripped 0 bases from V and 9 bases from J, with 15 bases between. The CDR3 is 14 amino acids. Germline assignment: CDR1 DFQATT and CDR2 SNEGSKA (reference sequence). The CDR3 region has the DNA TGCAGTGCTAGAGATACCGGGGGGCCCGTTGAGCAGTTCTTC. Protein product: CSARDTGGPVEQFF.

This clonotype was counted at least ten times. This chain links TRBV7-2 with TRBJ2-7, with 8 bases aligning to TRBD1. Germline loops: CDR1 SGHTA, CDR2 FQGNSA. The CDR3 is 17 amino acids. The V gene end was trimmed by 5 bases and the J gene end by 0 bases; junction bases not matched to a gene: 12. The CDR3 DNA is TGTGCCAGCAGCCCCGGACAGGGTACTACTGACTCCTACGAGCAGTACTTC. Translated, it gives CASSPGQGTTDSYEQYF.

The chain combines TRBV5-1 with TRBJ1-3, with TRBD1 matching 9 bases. The J segment lost 1 base and the V segment lost 7 bases, leaving 18 bases of the junction unmatched. Germline V gene lookup returns CDR1 SGHRS and CDR2 YFSETQ. The CDR3 totals 19 residues. The CDR3 nucleotides are TGCGCCAGCGTTTGCCGGGACAGGGAAGATAGGGCGTCTGGAAACACCATATATTTT. Translated, it gives CASVCRDREDRASGNTIYF.

V gene TRBV4-3 combines with J gene TRBJ2-7, with D perhaps TRBD1 (6 bases). Germline loops: CDR1 LGHNA, CDR2 YSLEER. The CDR3 loop spans 15 amino acids. The V end was cut by 0 bases, the J end by 3 bases, with 12 bases between. The CDR3 bases are TGCGCCAGCAGCCAAGATCGGGACACCATCTACGAGCAGTACTTC. Translation: CASSQDRDTIYEQYF.

The chain joins TRBV7-9 to TRBJ2-1, with 9 bases identical to TRBD2. CDR3 length: 17 amino acids. The germline gives CDR1 SEHNR, CDR2 FQNEAQ (reference sequence). V shed 5 bases, J shed 4 bases, and the junction held 12 bases outside the gene matches. The CDR3 sequence: CASSPGGGLAGYNEQFF. CDR3 coding DNA: TGTGCCAGCAGCCCCGGCGGGGGCCTAGCGGGATACAATGAGCAGTTCTTC.

This clonotype was counted a few times. This chain uses TRBV19 with TRBJ1-5; D uncertain. The CDR3 loop spans 14 amino acids. With 4 bases removed from V and 4 bases from J, the gap between germline ends came to 11 bases. In germline, CDR1 is LNHDA, CDR2 SQIVND (reference sequence). The CDR3 region has the DNA TGTGCCAGTAGTAACGCGGTTGGGAATCAGCCCCAGCATTTT. Amino acids: CASSNAVGNQPQHF.

The table lists this clonotype with many counts. This chain joins TRBV27 and TRBJ2-5; possible D gene TRBD1, 5 bases. Germline V lookup: CDR1 MNHEY, CDR2 SMNVEV (reference sequence). Trimming stripped 6 bases from V and 0 bases from J, with 17 bases between. The CDR3 has 16 residues. CDR3 bases: TGTGCCAGCAGACAGGCCGGGTTGCGGTACCAAGAGACCCAGTACTTC. The encoded protein is CASRQAGLRYQETQYF.

The rearrangement links TRBV30 to TRBJ2-6, with D unclear. V was pared by 4 bases and J by 0 bases, with 16 bases between. Germline values: CDR1 GTSNPN, CDR2 SVGIG (reference sequence). The CDR3 contains 17 residues. The CDR3 loop is CAWKVPLERSGANVLTF. Here the CDR3 DNA reads TGTGCCTGGAAAGTTCCATTGGAACGCTCTGGGGCCAACGTCCTGACTTTC.

The chain recombines TRBV29-1 with TRBJ2-7; 14 bases match TRBD2. The CDR3 has 14 residues. Germline CDR1 is SQVTM and CDR2 is ANQGSEA. The V gene end was trimmed by 5 bases and the J gene end by 6 bases; junction bases not matched to a gene: 6. The DNA for the CDR3 is TGCAGCGTTCTTTTCGGGACTAGCGGGAGCGAGCAGTACTTC. Residues: CSVLFGTSGSEQYF.

Ten or more counts support this clonotype. CDR3 sequence (DNA): TGCGCCAGCAGCTTGGTGGGTGCCTACCGTGGGCAGTACTTC. Translated, it gives CASSLVGAYRGQYF. V gene TRBV5-1 combines with J gene TRBJ2-7; no reliable D call. Trimming left V 0 bases short and J 9 bases short, with 16 bases between. Germline V gives CDR1 SGHRS, CDR2 YFSETQ. The CDR3 extends over 14 amino acids.

This clonotype occurred many times. V gene TRBV12-3 or TRBV12-4 combines with J gene TRBJ2-5, with TRBD2 identical over 13 bases. J lost 5 bases, V lost 1 base, and 7 bases had no gene match. There are 17 residues in the CDR3. The CDR3 sequence is CASSLGLAGGLGETQYF. DNA for the CDR3: TGTGCCAGCAGTTTAGGACTAGCGGGGGGTCTCGGGGAGACCCAGTACTTC.

This chain links TRBV9 with TRBJ2-5; no definite D call. Germline V CDR1 and CDR2: SGDLS, YYNGEE. The CDR3 is 14 residues long. V lost 3 bases and J 1 base, leaving 10 bases between the germline ends. The CDR3 DNA reads as TGTGCCAGCAGCGCAAGTCACAGCCAAGAGACCCAGTACTTC. Translation: CASSASHSQETQYF. The entire variable domain, with the rest obtained from reference TRBV9 and TRBJ2-5, is as follows: DSGVTQTPKHLITATGQRVTLRCSPRSGDLSVYWYQQSLDQGLQFLIQYYNGEERAKGNILERFSAQQFPDLHSELNLSSLELGDSALYFCASSASHSQETQYFGPGTRLLVL.

In this sample, this clonotype turned up many times. This chain connects TRBV28 to TRBJ2-1; weak D call: TRBD1 (6 bases). Germline V gene data show CDR1 as MDHEN and CDR2 as SYDVKM. The CDR3 contains 15 residues. V lost 3 bases to trimming and J lost 3 bases, with 12 bases between them. CDR3 loop: CASSLGTKLYNEQFF. DNA of the CDR3: TGTGCCAGCAGTTTGGGGACAAAACTCTACAATGAGCAGTTCTTC.

The chain is built from TRBV7-2 and TRBJ1-1; no firm D call. Between the trimmed V and J ends, which lost 2 bases and 4 bases, there was a span of 11 bases. CDR1 and CDR2 (germline): SGHTA, FQGNSA. This CDR3 is built from 14 residues. The CDR3, as DNA: TGTGCCAGCAGCTTAAAGGTTCCTGGCACTGAAGCTTTCTTT. Amino acid sequence: CASSLKVPGTEAFF.

Ten or more counts support this clonotype. The rearrangement joins TRBV6-2 or TRBV6-3 to TRBJ2-1; TRBD2 might be the D (6 bases). Per the germline V gene, CDR1 is MNHEY and CDR2 is SVGEGT. The V gene lost 4 bases and the J gene lost 5 bases, with 15 bases spanning the gap. This CDR3 has 15 residues. The CDR3 DNA is TGTGCCAGCAGTTTCCGACTAGGGGCCAACAATGAGCAGTTCTTC. This translates into CASSFRLGANNEQFF.

In regard to this clonotype: An end of the junction does not agree with germline; a read error may underlie this. The chain combines TRBV7-9 with TRBJ2-1; D is unresolved. The CDR3 is 14 amino acids. Per the germline V gene, CDR1 is SEHNR and CDR2 is FQNEAQ (reference sequence). The CDR3 region has the DNA TGTGCCAGCAGCTTCGAGCGTTTTATGGATGAGCAGTCCTTC. This translates into CASSFERFMDEQSF.

The sample holds a few counts of this clonotype. This chain connects TRBV4-3 to TRBJ2-5; D might be TRBD1 (6 bases). Germline V CDR1 and CDR2: LGHNA, YSLEER. With 0 bases removed from V and 5 bases from J, the gap between germline ends came to 13 bases. This CDR3 region has 15 residues. The CDR3 DNA reads as TGCGCCAGCAGCCAAGATGCAGGGGTGGAGGAGACCCAGTACTTC. This sequence encodes CASSQDAGVEETQYF.